The following is a TCR beta chain sequence with its context. Its antigen is not known. Deletions cut 5 bases from V and 2 bases from J, with 16 bases between. This CDR3 contains 16 residues. Germline V gene sequence: CDR1 SGHTA, CDR2 FQGNSA. These data belong to a study of beta chain features in type 1 diabetes. Overall study context: Regarding age, gender and cell yields, patients proved similar to healthy donors.

Points from the study as a whole: Type 1 diabetes patients had VDJ junctions that carried fewer insertions and more deletions. It was among patients, rather than healthy donors, that naive, central memory and Treg TCRB repertoires appeared more similar. Patients with Type 1 diabetes showed moderately but significantly shorter TCRB CDR3s in all four CD4+ subsets. HLA influence on TCRB rearrangement stayed unresolved here.

What was sequenced were expressed TCRB transcripts, since all of the isolated RNA had been reverse transcribed. Data came from immunoSEQ multiplex PCR; TCRdb stores just in-frame clones and leaves some out. The repertoire has 350,000 to 450,000 clones, 10% to 15% of them found once; the top ten carry about 0.01%. V gene TRBV7-2 combines with J gene TRBJ1-5; weak D call: TRBD1 (6 bases). Material for sequencing was naive CD4+ T cells from blood. The TCR originated in a woman aged 18-29 years with type 1 diabetes. The CDR3 DNA reads as TGTGCCAGCAGCCAACAAGGGGGGGCCGGCAATCAGCCCCAGCATTTT. Protein: CASSQQGGAGNQPQHF.